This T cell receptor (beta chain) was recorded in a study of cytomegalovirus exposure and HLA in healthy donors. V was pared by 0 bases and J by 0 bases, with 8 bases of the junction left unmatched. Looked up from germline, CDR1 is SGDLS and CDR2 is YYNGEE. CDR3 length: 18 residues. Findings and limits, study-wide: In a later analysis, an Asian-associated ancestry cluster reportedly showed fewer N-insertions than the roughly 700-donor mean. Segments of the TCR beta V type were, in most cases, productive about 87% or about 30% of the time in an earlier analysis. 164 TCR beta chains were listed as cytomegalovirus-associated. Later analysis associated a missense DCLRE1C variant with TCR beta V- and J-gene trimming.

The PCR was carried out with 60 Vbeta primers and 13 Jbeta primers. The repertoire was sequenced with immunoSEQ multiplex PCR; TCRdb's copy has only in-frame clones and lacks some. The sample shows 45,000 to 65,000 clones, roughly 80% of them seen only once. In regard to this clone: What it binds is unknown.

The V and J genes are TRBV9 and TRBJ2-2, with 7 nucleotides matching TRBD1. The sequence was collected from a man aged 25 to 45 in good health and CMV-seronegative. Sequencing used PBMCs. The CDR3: CASSVVSGTVANTGELFF. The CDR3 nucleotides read TGTGCCAGCAGCGTAGTTTCGGGGACAGTCGCGAACACCGGGGAGCTGTTTTTT.